Listed below are T cell receptor beta chains from one sample, sequenced in a study of shared clonotypes between healthy human individuals. Measured with immunoSEQ multiplex PCR; TCRdb has only the in-frame clones, and not every one. The sample records roughly 2,500,000 clones, more than 85% being singletons. Sequences were obtained from naive CD4+ T cells from PBMCs. These receptors were taken from a young man in good health. Some clones in this sample may be carry-over from other donors' samples. Both conserved end residues are part of each CDR3. The D gene is left open where the match is weak. Clone sizes are given selectively: once, few, many, or a class where the clone is expanded.

J gene	CDR3 length	V gene	clone size	D gene	CDR3 DNA	CDR3 protein
TRBJ1-4	15	TRBV6-5	.	.	TGTGCCAGCAGTAACGACCCATCGGGCAATGAAAAACTGTTTTTT	CASSNDPSGNEKLFF
TRBJ2-2	16	TRBV5-4	.	TRBD1	TGTGCCAGCAGCCCGACGACAGGGGCCCACACCGGGGAGCTGTTTTTT	CASSPTTGAHTGELFF
TRBJ1-2	15	TRBV28	.	TRBD1	TGTGCCTTAGCACCCCGGGACAGGCCTTGGGGTGGCTACACCTTC	CALAPRDRPWGGYTF
TRBJ1-1	13	TRBV28	once	.	TGTGCCAGCAGTTTTAGGCCGGCAGGTGAAGCTTTCTTT	CASSFRPAGEAFF
TRBJ1-4	14	TRBV27	.	.	TGTGCCAGCAGTTTACAAGGGGCGCGTGAAAAACTGTTTTTT	CASSLQGAREKLFF
TRBJ2-7	15	TRBV6-5	.	.	TGTGCCAGCGGCCTAAGCGGTGGGGAGTTCTACGAGCAGTACTTC	CASGLSGGEFYEQYF
TRBJ2-3	14	TRBV4-3	.	TRBD2	TGCGCCAGCAGCCAATCTGCGGGAGCGGATACGCAGTATTTT	CASSQSAGADTQYF
TRBJ2-3	16	TRBV5-8	.	.	TGTGCCAGCAGCTGGGGTCCTAGCGCGGCTCCGGATACGCAGTATTTT	CASSWGPSAAPDTQYF
TRBJ1-2	13	TRBV11-2	.	.	TGTGCCAGCAGCCTAGAATCTAACTATGGCTACACCTTC	CASSLESNYGYTF
TRBJ2-7	17	TRBV7-3	.	.	TGTGCCAGCAGCTTAAATAGGCGGGGTGAATTCTCCTACGAGCAGTACTTC	CASSLNRRGEFSYEQYF
TRBJ2-3	17	TRBV7-2	.	.	TGTGCCAGCAGCCCGTCGCGAGCGGGCATACTCACAGATACGCAGTATTTT	CASSPSRAGILTDTQYF
TRBJ1-4	15	TRBV27	.	.	TGTGCCAGCAGTTTAGGGCTGGGGCCTCTTGAAAAACTGTTTTTT	CASSLGLGPLEKLFF
TRBJ2-1	12	TRBV29-1	.	TRBD2	TGCAGCGTTGGCCTAGCGGGGAATGAGCAGTTCTTC	CSVGLAGNEQFF
TRBJ1-1	17	TRBV27	.	.	TGTGCCAGCAGTTTAACTGGTGCAGGGTCCCGAAACACTGAAGCTTTCTTT	CASSLTGAGSRNTEAFF
TRBJ2-7	14	TRBV28	.	TRBD1	TGTGCCAGCAGAAACGGACAGGGCCCCTACGAGCAGTACTTC	CASRNGQGPYEQYF
TRBJ2-3	13	TRBV10-3	.	.	TGTGCCATCAGTGAGTCGGTAGATCGTACGCAGTATTTT	CAISESVDRTQYF
TRBJ2-3	13	TRBV5-1	.	.	TGCGCCAGCAGCTTACAGGGATCAGATACGCAGTATTTT	CASSLQGSDTQYF
TRBJ2-3	16	TRBV5-1	once	TRBD1	TGCGCCAGCAGCATTGCCCCCGGGACAGGGACAGATACGCAGTATTTT	CASSIAPGTGTDTQYF
TRBJ1-1	19	TRBV18	.	TRBD1	TGTGCCAGCTCACCAACGGGACAGGTCGGAATTTATCGGACCTCTGAAGCTTTCTTT	CASSPTGQVGIYRTSEAFF
TRBJ2-1	17	TRBV14	once	TRBD1	TGTGCCAGCAGCCAAGATTTAGGGACAGGGTACGGGAATGAGCAGTTCTTC	CASSQDLGTGYGNEQFF
TRBJ2-1	14	TRBV6-5	.	.	TGTGCCAGCAGCGGCCCCCCCGGATGGAATGAGCAGTTCTTC	CASSGPPGWNEQFF
TRBJ2-3	16	TRBV28	.	.	TGTGCCAGCAGTTTATTCGTTCCCGGCGGAGCTGATACGCAGTATTTT	CASSLFVPGGADTQYF
TRBJ2-5	14	TRBV11-2	.	.	TGTGCCAGCAGCTTAGGTCCCGCCCAAGAGACCCAGTACTTC	CASSLGPAQETQYF
TRBJ2-7	16	TRBV5-1	.	.	TGCGCCAGCAGCTCTACCGGCGGGACAGCGACCTACGAGCAGTACTTC	CASSSTGGTATYEQYF
TRBJ1-2	15	TRBV4-1	once	.	TGCGCCAGCAGCCCCGGGGACTCGAAGTTCGACGGCTACACCTTC	CASSPGDSKFDGYTF
TRBJ2-5	12	TRBV2	.	.	TGTGCCAGCGGGACGCGGGGCGGGACCCAGTACTTC	CASGTRGGTQYF
TRBJ1-2	12	TRBV5-6	.	.	TGTGCCAGCAGCTTGGAAGGGTACGGCTACACCTTC	CASSLEGYGYTF
TRBJ2-2	17	TRBV9	.	TRBD1	TGTGCCAGCAGCACAAAGAAAGGACAGGGGGACACCGGGGAGCTGTTTTTT	CASSTKKGQGDTGELFF
TRBJ1-2	14	TRBV7-9	.	TRBD1	TGTGCCAGCAGCTTAGAAGGGGGCGTACGGGGCTACACCTTC	CASSLEGGVRGYTF
TRBJ2-3	15	TRBV15	.	TRBD1	TGTGCCACCAGCAAAGAGGACAGGAGCACAGATACGCAGTATTTT	CATSKEDRSTDTQYF
TRBJ2-3	15	TRBV4-2	.	TRBD2	TGTGCCAGCAGCCAAGGACTAGCGGGAGGGGATACGCAGTATTTT	CASSQGLAGGDTQYF
TRBJ2-5	18	TRBV5-4	.	TRBD1	TGTGCCAGCAGCTTGGGGCCCGGGACAGGGTCGTACCAAGAGACCCAGTACTTC	CASSLGPGTGSYQETQYF
TRBJ1-2	13	TRBV7-9	.	.	TGTGCCAGCAGCCCGGAAGGCCCATATGGCTACACCTTC	CASSPEGPYGYTF
TRBJ2-7	16	TRBV6-6	.	TRBD1	TGTGCCAGCAGTTACTCGATCGGGGCAGGGGGCTACGAGCAGTACTTC	CASSYSIGAGGYEQYF
TRBJ2-5	14	TRBV10-3	.	.	TGTGCCACACAACACCGGGACACAGGAGAGACCCAGTACTTC	CATQHRDTGETQYF
TRBJ1-1	11	TRBV19	.	.	TGTGCCAGTACCCGGACCTCTGAAGCTTTCTTT	CASTRTSEAFF
TRBJ2-3	13	TRBV10-1	.	.	TGCGCCAGCAGTGAGATAAACCCAGATACGCAGTATTTT	CASSEINPDTQYF
TRBJ2-5	15	TRBV11-2	.	TRBD2	TGTGCCAGCAGCTTATATCCGGGAGGGCAGGAGACCCAGTACTTC	CASSLYPGGQETQYF
TRBJ2-2	13	TRBV6-6	.	.	TGTGCCAGCGCGACTCCTAACACCGGGGAGCTGTTTTTT	CASATPNTGELFF
TRBJ1-1	15	TRBV5-1	.	.	TGCGCCAGCAGCATGGTCGGGGGGGCAGACACTGAAGCTTTCTTT	CASSMVGGADTEAFF
TRBJ1-2	13	TRBV29-1	.	TRBD1	TGCAGCGTTGAGGCCAGGGGGAACTATGGCTACACCTTC	CSVEARGNYGYTF
TRBJ2-2	16	TRBV28	.	TRBD2	TGTGCCAGCAGGCTCCCCGGGACTAGTCGAGCCGGGGAGCTGTTTTTT	CASRLPGTSRAGELFF
TRBJ2-3	14	TRBV2	.	.	TGTGCCAGCAGTGAGGGACGGGCAGGAGATACGCAGTATTTT	CASSEGRAGDTQYF
TRBJ1-2	16	TRBV7-9	.	.	TGTGCCAGCAGCTTAGCGCTTCCAGGGTCGAGCTATGGCTACACCTTC	CASSLALPGSSYGYTF
TRBJ2-7	15	TRBV28	.	TRBD2	TGTGCCAGCATTGCGCTGGCGGGAGGGCCCCTCGAGCAGTACTTC	CASIALAGGPLEQYF